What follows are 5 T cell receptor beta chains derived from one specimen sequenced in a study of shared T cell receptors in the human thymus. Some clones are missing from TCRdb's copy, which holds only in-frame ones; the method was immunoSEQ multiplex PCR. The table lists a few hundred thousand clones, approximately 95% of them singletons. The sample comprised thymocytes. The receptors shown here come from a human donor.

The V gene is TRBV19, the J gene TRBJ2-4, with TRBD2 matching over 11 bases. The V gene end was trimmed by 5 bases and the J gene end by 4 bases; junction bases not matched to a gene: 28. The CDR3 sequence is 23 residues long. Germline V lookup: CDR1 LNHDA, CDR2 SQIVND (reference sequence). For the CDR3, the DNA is TGTGCCAGTAGTCCGCCCCGGGACAGGAAGTTGAGAAAACTAGCGGGAGATAAAAACATTCAGTACTTC. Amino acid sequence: CASSPPRDRKLRKLAGDKNIQYF.

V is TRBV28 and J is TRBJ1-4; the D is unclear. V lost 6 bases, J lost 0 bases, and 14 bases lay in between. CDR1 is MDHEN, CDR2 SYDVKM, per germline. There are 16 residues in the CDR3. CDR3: CASSPQSPATNEKLFF. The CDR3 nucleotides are TGTGCCAGCAGCCCTCAAAGCCCAGCAACTAATGAAAAACTGTTTTTT.

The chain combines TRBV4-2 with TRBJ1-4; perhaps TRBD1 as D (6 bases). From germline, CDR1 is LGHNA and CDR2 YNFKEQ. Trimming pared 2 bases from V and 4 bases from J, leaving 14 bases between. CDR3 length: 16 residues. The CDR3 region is CASSQKRQAINEKLFF. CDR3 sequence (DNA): TGTGCCAGCAGCCAAAAGCGACAGGCGATTAATGAAAAACTGTTTTTT.

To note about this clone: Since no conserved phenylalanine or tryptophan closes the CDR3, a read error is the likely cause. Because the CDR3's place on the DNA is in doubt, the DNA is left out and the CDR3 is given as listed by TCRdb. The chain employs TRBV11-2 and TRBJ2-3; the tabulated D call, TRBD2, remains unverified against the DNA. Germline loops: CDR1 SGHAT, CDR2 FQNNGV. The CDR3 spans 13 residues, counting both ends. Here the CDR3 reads CASSLELGLAGER.

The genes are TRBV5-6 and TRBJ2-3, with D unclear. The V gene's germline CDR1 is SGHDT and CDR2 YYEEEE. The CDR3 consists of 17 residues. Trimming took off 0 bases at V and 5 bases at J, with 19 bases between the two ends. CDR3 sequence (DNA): TGTGCCAGCAGCTTGGCCTTAGAAACACCCCGTCGAGATACGCAGTATTTT. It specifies CASSLALETPRRDTQYF.